The 8 T cell receptor beta chains below were found in one sample sequenced in a study of blood T cells in healthy people across ages. A J-beta primer mix and a sample-barcoded 5' primer were used in a second PCR of about 7 to 12 cycles. TCRdb recomputed calls from the 5' RACE reads with MiXCR, one row per CDR3 protein. Of about 620,000 distinct CDR3 sequences detected, roughly 20% appear once; the ten largest clones hold 3% to 4.5%. Specimen: blood. The receptors were sampled from a man between 65 and 85 years old in good health.

V gene TRBV3-1 combines with J gene TRBJ2-6; no clear D. Germline CDR1 LGHDT, CDR2 YNNKEL (reference sequence). Deletions cut 1 base from V and 0 bases from J, with 10 bases between. The CDR3 length is 17 residues. As DNA, the CDR3 is TGTGCCAGCAGCCAAGTTTCCAGACCCTCTGGGGCCAACGTCCTGACTTTC. It specifies CASSQVSRPSGANVLTF.

This clonotype was picked up a small number of times. The gene calls are TRBV12-3 or TRBV12-4 and TRBJ2-1, with 7 bases fitting TRBD2. The CDR3 spans 14 residues. The V and J ends lost 0 bases and 9 bases, in that order; junction bases with no gene match: 5. CDR3 protein: CASSLAGGRVEQFF. In nucleotides, the CDR3 is TGTGCCAGCAGTTTAGCGGGAGGGCGGGTTGAGCAGTTCTTC.

This clonotype was detected a few times. The chain employs TRBV29-1 and TRBJ2-1, with D maybe TRBD1 (6 bases). Germline CDR1 SQVTM, CDR2 ANQGSEA. The V and J ends lost 0 bases and 10 bases respectively, with 16 bases between them. This CDR3 is built from 14 residues. The CDR3 DNA follows: TGCAGCGTTGAAGATCATCGGCAGGGGTACGAGCAGTTCTTC. Its protein product is CSVEDHRQGYEQFF.

The CDR3 DNA reads as TGTGCCAGCAGTTTAAACGGGGGGGGCACTGAAGCTTTCTTT. Its protein product is CASSLNGGGTEAFF. This chain links TRBV27 with TRBJ1-1; perhaps TRBD1 as D (5 bases). The CDR3 consists of 14 residues. Per germline, CDR1 MNHEY and CDR2 SMNVEV (reference sequence). Trimming removed 2 bases from V and 4 bases from J, with 11 bases in between.

This clonotype came up a few times. The chain carries TRBV7-9 and TRBJ2-4, with TRBD2 as a possible D gene (6 bases). The V end lost 0 bases, the J end lost 0 bases, and 15 bases lay between the germline ends. This CDR3 is 18 amino acids long. Germline CDR1 and CDR2: SEHNR and FQNEAQ (reference sequence). CDR3 DNA: TGTGCCAGCAGCTTAGCTGGTCGCGGGGCCCTAGCCAAAAACATTCAGTACTTC. This codes for CASSLAGRGALAKNIQYF. Based on the CDR3 plus reference TRBV7-9 and TRBJ2-4, the full variable domain is DTGVSQNPRHKITKRGQNVTFRCDPISEHNRLYWYRQTLGQGPEFLTYFQNEAQLEKSRLLSDRFSAERPKGSFSTLEIQRTEQGDSAMYLCASSLAGRGALAKNIQYFGAGTRLSVL.

This sequence joins TRBV25-1 and TRBJ2-7; no definite D call. The last part of the DNA fits TRBJ2-5 better; the J call may be wrong. The germline CDR1 and CDR2 sequences are MGHDK and SYGVNS. The CDR3 length is 13 residues. CDR3: CASSGWRQETQYF. CDR3 coding DNA: TGTGCCAGCAGTGGTTGGCGGCAAGAGACCCAGTACTTC.

In its sample, this clonotype was seen a few times. The rearrangement links TRBV18 to TRBJ2-1; TRBD1 aligns across 7 bases. Germline V gene lookup returns CDR1 KGHSH and CDR2 LQKENI. CDR3 length equals 15 residues. V dropped 3 bases and J dropped 4; count of bases not matched to a gene: 6. The CDR3 reads CASSPGQVEYNEQFF. The CDR3 region has the DNA TGTGCCAGCTCACCCGGACAGGTTGAGTACAATGAGCAGTTCTTC.

There are many counts of this clonotype. The chain recombines TRBV20-1 with TRBJ2-5, with 7 positions matching TRBD1. CDR1 DFQATT and CDR2 SNEGSKA come from the germline V gene (reference sequence). The CDR3 has 13 residues. J was trimmed by 0 bases and V by 5 bases; bases with no gene match: 3. Written as DNA, the CDR3 is TGCAGTGCTCTCCAGGGGGACCAAGAGACCCAGTACTTC. It specifies CSALQGDQETQYF.